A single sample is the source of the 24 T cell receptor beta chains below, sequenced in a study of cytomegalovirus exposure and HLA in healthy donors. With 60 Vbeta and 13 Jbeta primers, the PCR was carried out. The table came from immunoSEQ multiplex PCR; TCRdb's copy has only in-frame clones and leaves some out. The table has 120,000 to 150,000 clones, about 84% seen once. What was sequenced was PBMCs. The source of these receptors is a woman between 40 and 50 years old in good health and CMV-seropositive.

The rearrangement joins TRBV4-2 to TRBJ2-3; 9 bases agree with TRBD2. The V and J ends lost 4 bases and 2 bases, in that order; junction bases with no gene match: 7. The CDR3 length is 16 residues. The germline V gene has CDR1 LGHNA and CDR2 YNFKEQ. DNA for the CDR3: TGTGCCAGCAGCCCTGAGATAGCGGGAGCCACAGATACGCAGTATTTT. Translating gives CASSPEIAGATDTQYF.

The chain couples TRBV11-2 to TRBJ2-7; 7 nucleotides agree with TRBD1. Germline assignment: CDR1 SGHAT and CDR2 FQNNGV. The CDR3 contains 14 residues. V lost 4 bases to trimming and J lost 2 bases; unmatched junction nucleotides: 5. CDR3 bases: TGTGCCAGCAGCTCTTGGGACAGCGCCTACGAGCAGTACTTC. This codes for CASSSWDSAYEQYF. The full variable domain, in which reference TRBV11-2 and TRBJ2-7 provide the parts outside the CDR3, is EAGVAQSPRYKIIEKRQSVAFWCNPISGHATLYWYQQILGQGPKLLIQFQNNGVVDDSQLPKDRFSAERLKGVDSTLKIQPAKLEDSAVYLCASSSWDSAYEQYFGPGTRLTVT.

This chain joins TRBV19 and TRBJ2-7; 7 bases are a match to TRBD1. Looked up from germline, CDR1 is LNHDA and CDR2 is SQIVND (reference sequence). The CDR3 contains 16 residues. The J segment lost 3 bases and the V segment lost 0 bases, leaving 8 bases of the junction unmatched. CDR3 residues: CASSIELTGVGYEQYF. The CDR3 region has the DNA TGTGCCAGTAGTATAGAGCTAACAGGGGTGGGCTACGAGCAGTACTTC.

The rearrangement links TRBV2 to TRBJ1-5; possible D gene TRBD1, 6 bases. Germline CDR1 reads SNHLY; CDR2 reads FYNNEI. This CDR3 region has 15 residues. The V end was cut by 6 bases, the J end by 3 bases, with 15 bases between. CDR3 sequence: CASRELQGPNQPQHF. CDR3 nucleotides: TGTGCCAGCAGGGAGCTTCAGGGGCCCAATCAGCCCCAGCATTTT.

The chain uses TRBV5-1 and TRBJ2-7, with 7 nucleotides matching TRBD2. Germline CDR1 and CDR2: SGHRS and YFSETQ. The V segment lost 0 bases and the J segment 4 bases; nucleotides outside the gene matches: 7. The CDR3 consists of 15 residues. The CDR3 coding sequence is TGCGCCAGCAGCTTGGCATCTAGCGGCGCGTACGAGCAGTACTTC. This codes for CASSLASSGAYEQYF.

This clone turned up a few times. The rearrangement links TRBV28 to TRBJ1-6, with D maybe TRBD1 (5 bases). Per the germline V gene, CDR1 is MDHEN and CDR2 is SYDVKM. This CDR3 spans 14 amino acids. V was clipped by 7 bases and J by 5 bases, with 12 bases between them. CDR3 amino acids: CASIHRPHNSPLHF. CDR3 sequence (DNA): TGTGCCAGCATCCACAGGCCTCATAATTCACCCCTCCACTTT.

CDR3 loop: CAFGTSGNRSYEQYF. CDR3 coding DNA: TGTGCCTTTGGGACTAGCGGGAACCGCTCCTACGAGCAGTACTTC. The V gene is TRBV30, the J gene TRBJ2-7; 13 bases are shared with TRBD2. The germline CDR1 and CDR2 sequences are GTSNPN and SVGIG (reference sequence). The ends lost 7 bases at V and 0 bases at J; junction bases unmatched: 6. This CDR3 region has 15 residues.

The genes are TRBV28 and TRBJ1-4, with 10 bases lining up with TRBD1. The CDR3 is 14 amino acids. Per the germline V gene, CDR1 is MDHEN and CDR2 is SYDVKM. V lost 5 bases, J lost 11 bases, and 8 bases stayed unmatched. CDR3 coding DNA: TGTGCCAGCAGTACGAGGACAGGGGGTGGGAAACTGTTTTTT. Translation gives CASSTRTGGGKLFF.

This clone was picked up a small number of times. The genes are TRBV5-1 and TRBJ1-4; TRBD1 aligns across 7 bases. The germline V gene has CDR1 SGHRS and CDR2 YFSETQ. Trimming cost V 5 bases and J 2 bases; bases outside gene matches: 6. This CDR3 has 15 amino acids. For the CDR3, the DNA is TGCGCCAGCAGGGACAGGTGGGTTACTAATGAAAAACTGTTTTTT. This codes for CASRDRWVTNEKLFF.

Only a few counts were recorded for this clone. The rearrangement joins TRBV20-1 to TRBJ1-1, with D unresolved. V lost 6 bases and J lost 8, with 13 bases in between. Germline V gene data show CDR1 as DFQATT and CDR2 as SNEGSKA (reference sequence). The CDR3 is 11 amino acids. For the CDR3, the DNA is TGCAGTGCGTCGACAACTGTCGAAGCTTTCTTT. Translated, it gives CSASTTVEAFF.

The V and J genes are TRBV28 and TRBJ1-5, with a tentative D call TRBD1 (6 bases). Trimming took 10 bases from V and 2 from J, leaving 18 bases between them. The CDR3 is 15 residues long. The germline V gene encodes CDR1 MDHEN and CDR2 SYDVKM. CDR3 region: CATYRGGLRNQPQHF. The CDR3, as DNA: TGTGCCACCTATCGGGGGGGGCTGCGCAATCAGCCCCAGCATTTT.

CDR3 in DNA: TGTGCCAGCAAAAAGGGACAGGGGGCCTACGAGCAGTACTTC. Translation gives CASKKGQGAYEQYF. The chain carries TRBV2 and TRBJ2-7; 11 bases agree with TRBD1. This CDR3 contains 14 residues. The germline CDR1 and CDR2 sequences are SNHLY and FYNNEI. Losses at the gene ends were 7 bases for V and 2 bases for J; bases not matched to a gene: 4.

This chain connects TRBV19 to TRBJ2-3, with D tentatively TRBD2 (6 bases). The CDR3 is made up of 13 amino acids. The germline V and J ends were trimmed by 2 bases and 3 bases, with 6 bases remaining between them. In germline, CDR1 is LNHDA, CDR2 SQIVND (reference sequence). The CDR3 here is CASSIRGTDTQYF. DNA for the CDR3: TGTGCCAGTAGTATACGGGGGACAGATACGCAGTATTTT.

The DNA for the CDR3 is TGTGCCAGCAGTTCCCTACAGGGGGCGGTCAAAGAGACCCAGTACTTC. Its translation: CASSSLQGAVKETQYF. V is TRBV6-5 and J is TRBJ2-5, with TRBD1 identical over 9 bases. The CDR3 sequence is 16 residues long. Germline assignment: CDR1 MNHEY and CDR2 SVGAGI. Trimming removed 4 bases from V and 3 bases from J; junction bases left unmatched: 9.

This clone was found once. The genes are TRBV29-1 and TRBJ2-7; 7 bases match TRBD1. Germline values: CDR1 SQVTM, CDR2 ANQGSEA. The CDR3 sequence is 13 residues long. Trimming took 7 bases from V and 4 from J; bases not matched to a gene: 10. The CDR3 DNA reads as TGCAGCGCTCAAAGACAGGGTGGTTACGAGCAGTACTTC. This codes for CSAQRQGGYEQYF.

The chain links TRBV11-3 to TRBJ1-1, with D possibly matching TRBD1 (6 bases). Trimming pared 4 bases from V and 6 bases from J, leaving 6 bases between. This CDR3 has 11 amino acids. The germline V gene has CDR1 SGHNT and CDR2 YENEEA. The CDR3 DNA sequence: TGTGCCAGCAGCTGGGGGCCTGAAGCTTTCTTT. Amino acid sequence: CASSWGPEAFF.

The CDR3 nucleotides are TGTGCCAGCAGCTCCCACGACAGGGGGAATGAGCAGTTCTTC. Protein: CASSSHDRGNEQFF. This chain joins TRBV7-9 and TRBJ2-1; TRBD1 agrees at 9 bases. The CDR3 extends over 14 amino acids. CDR1 is SEHNR, CDR2 FQNEAQ, per germline (reference sequence). V shed 4 bases and J 7 bases; nucleotides not matched to a gene: 5. The entire variable domain, with the rest obtained from reference TRBV7-9 and TRBJ2-1, is as follows: DTGVSQNPRHKITKRGQNVTFRCDPISEHNRLYWYRQTLGQGPEFLTYFQNEAQLEKSRLLSDRFSAERPKGSFSTLEIQRTEQGDSAMYLCASSSHDRGNEQFFGPGTRLTVL.

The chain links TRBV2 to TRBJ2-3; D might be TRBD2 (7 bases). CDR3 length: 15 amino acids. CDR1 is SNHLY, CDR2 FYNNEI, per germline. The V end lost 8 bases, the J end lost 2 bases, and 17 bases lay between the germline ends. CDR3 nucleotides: TGTGCCAGCTCTTCTCGGGGGGCCCTCACAGATACGCAGTATTTT. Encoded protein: CASSSRGALTDTQYF.

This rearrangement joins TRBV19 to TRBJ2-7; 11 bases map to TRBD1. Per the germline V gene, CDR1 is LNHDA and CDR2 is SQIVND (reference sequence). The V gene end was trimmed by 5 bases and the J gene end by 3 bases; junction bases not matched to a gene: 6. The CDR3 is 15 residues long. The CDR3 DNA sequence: TGTGCCAGTAGTCGTTTTGGGACAGGGGGCTACGAGCAGTACTTC. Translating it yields CASSRFGTGGYEQYF.

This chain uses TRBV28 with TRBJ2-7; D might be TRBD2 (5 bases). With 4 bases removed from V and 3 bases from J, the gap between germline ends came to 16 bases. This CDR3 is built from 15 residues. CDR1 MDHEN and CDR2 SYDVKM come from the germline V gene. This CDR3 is CASSSPKEARYEQYF. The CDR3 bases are TGTGCCAGCAGTTCCCCAAAGGAGGCCCGCTACGAGCAGTACTTC. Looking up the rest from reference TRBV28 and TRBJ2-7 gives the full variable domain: DVKVTQSSRYLVKRTGEKVFLECVQDMDHENMFWYRQDPGLGLRLIYFSYDVKMKEKGDIPEGYSVSREKKERFSLILESASTNQTSMYLCASSSPKEARYEQYFGPGTRLTVT.

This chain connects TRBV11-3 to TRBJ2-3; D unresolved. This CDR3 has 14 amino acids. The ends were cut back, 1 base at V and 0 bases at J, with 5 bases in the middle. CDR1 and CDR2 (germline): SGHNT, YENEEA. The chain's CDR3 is CASSLGSSTDTQYF. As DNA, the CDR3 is TGTGCCAGCAGCTTAGGTTCGAGCACAGATACGCAGTATTTT.

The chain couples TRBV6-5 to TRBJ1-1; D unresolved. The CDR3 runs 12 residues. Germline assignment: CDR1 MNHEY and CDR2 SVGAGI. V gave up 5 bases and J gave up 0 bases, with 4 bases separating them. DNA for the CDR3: TGTGCCAGCAGTACAGTGAACACTGAAGCTTTCTTT. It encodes CASSTVNTEAFF.

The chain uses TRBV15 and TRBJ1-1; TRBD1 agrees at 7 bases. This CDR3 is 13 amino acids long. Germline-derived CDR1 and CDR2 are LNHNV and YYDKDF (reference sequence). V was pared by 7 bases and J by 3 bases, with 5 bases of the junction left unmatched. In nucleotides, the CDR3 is TGTGCCACCACCCCGACAGGGTACACTGAAGCTTTCTTT. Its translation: CATTPTGYTEAFF.

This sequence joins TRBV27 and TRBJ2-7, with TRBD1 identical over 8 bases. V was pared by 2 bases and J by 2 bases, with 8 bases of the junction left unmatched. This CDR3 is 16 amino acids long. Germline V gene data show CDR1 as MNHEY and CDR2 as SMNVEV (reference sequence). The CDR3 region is CASSLLTGTGTYEQYF. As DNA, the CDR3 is TGTGCCAGCAGTTTACTAACCGGGACAGGAACCTACGAGCAGTACTTC.